In this sample, the clone carrying this TCR beta chain turned up a few times. Each CDR3 protein is one row after TCRdb ran MiXCR on the RT-PCR reads. This table has around 580,000 distinct CDR3 sequences, approximately 14% appearing once. Germline V CDR1 and CDR2: SGHVS, FNYEAQ. V shed 6 bases and J 0 bases; nucleotides not matched to a gene: 7. The CDR3 is 17 amino acids. The data were taken from a study of response to subunit inactivated influenza vaccine. This rearrangement joins TRBV7-6 to TRBJ1-5, with 11 bases fitting TRBD1. Sequencing used PBMCs from blood, obtained about 13 days after vaccination. The clonotype originates from a man between 45 and 60 years old who received an inactivated influenza vaccine. This chain's CDR3 is CASSQGQGGNSNQPQHF. CDR3 in DNA: TGTGCCAGCAGTCAGGGACAGGGGGGGAATAGCAATCAGCCCCAGCATTTT.